This record concerns one T cell receptor beta chain sequence. Trimming pared 4 bases from V and 1 base from J, leaving 4 bases between. Germline V lookup: CDR1 SNHLY, CDR2 FYNNEI. This CDR3 contains 12 residues. The sample is drawn from a study of cytomegalovirus exposure and HLA in healthy donors. Clones were read by immunoSEQ multiplex PCR, and TCRdb kept only the in-frame ones, dropping some. This sample has about 120,000 clones, with approximately 91% found just once. The sequence was obtained from a man aged 18 to 30 in good health and CMV-seropositive. The chain couples TRBV2 to TRBJ1-1; D ambiguous. The material sequenced was PBMCs. The CDR3 sequence: CASSVQNTEAFF. CDR3 nucleotide sequence: TGTGCCAGCAGTGTCCAGAACACTGAAGCTTTCTTT.